These 23 T cell receptor beta chains were sequenced from one sample in a study of human T cells and chemical hapten exposure. One entry per CDR3 protein, called by TCRdb with MiXCR from the 5' RACE reads. Among roughly 81,000 distinct CDR3 sequences listed, more than 7.5% were seen once. Total RNA extraction was carried out from unfractionated whole blood. The receptors were gathered from a male donor in good health.

This clonotype was detected a few times. The chain carries TRBV7-9 and TRBJ1-1; D remains ambiguous. Trimming shortened V by 6 bases and J by 0 bases, and 5 bases separated the two germline ends. CDR1 SEHNR and CDR2 FQNEAQ come from the germline V gene (reference sequence). The CDR3 totals 12 residues. CDR3 sequence reads: CASREMNTEAFF. The CDR3 DNA follows: TGTGCCAGCAGAGAGATGAACACTGAAGCTTTCTTT.

This clonotype was seen many times. This sequence joins TRBV19 and TRBJ2-3; 13 bases map to TRBD2. The CDR3 extends over 15 amino acids. Germline lookup yields CDR1 LNHDA and CDR2 SQIVND (reference sequence). V lost 4 bases to trimming and J lost 5 bases; unmatched junction nucleotides: 3. CDR3 DNA sequence: TGTGCCAGTAGTAGGACTAGCGGGAGTTTAGATACGCAGTATTTT. This translates into CASSRTSGSLDTQYF.

This clonotype was seen a few times. V is TRBV20-1 and J is TRBJ2-7; possibly TRBD1 for D (6 bases). In germline, CDR1 is DFQATT, CDR2 SNEGSKA (reference sequence). The CDR3 contains 15 residues. V gave up 0 bases and J gave up 0 bases, with 12 bases separating them. This CDR3 reads CSARDLTGNSYEQYF. The CDR3, as DNA: TGCAGTGCTAGAGATCTCACAGGGAACTCCTACGAGCAGTACTTC.

This clonotype was found many times. V usage is TRBV20-1 and J usage is TRBJ2-7; TRBD1 or TRBD2 may be the D gene (5 bases each). Germline CDR1 reads DFQATT; CDR2 reads SNEGSKA (reference sequence). The CDR3 length is 14 residues. Trimming stripped 5 bases from V and 0 bases from J, with 14 bases between. CDR3 residues: CSASGTRSSYEQYF. The CDR3 DNA sequence: TGCAGTGCTTCCGGGACGAGAAGCTCCTACGAGCAGTACTTC.

This clonotype was detected ten times or more. V is TRBV29-1 and J is TRBJ2-7; TRBD2 matches 15 bases. The CDR3 has 13 residues. Germline values: CDR1 SQVTM, CDR2 ANQGSEA. CDR3 protein: CSGRTSGRDEQYF. CDR3 nucleotide sequence: TGCAGTGGGCGGACTAGCGGGAGGGACGAGCAGTACTTC.

There are many counts of this clonotype. The chain employs TRBV19 and TRBJ1-1; possible D gene TRBD1, 5 bases. The CDR3 contains 13 residues. Looked up from germline, CDR1 is LNHDA and CDR2 is SQIVND (reference sequence). The V end lost 5 bases, the J end lost 6 bases, and 13 bases lay between the germline ends. The CDR3 sequence is CASSGPGRPEAFF. The CDR3 nucleotides are TGTGCCAGTAGTGGACCGGGACGGCCTGAAGCTTTCTTT. The full variable domain, in which reference TRBV19 and TRBJ1-1 provide the parts outside the CDR3, is DGGITQSPKYLFRKEGQNVTLSCEQNLNHDAMYWYRQDPGQGLRLIYYSQIVNDFQKGDIAEGYSVSREKKESFPLTVTSAQKNPTAFYLCASSGPGRPEAFFGQGTRLTVV.

This clonotype was seen a handful of times. This chain links TRBV12-3 or TRBV12-4 with TRBJ2-3, with D maybe TRBD1 (6 bases). The CDR3 covers 14 residues. V was clipped by 5 bases and J by 0 bases, with 9 bases between them. The CDR3 nucleotides are TGTGCCAGCAGTCCGGGACATAGCACAGATACGCAGTATTTT. It is translated as CASSPGHSTDTQYF.

V gene TRBV10-3 combines with J gene TRBJ2-3, with 8 bases fitting TRBD1. V was clipped by 7 bases and J by 2 bases; unmatched bases: 8. The CDR3 is 15 residues long. CDR1 is ENHRY, CDR2 SYGVKD, per germline. The CDR3 DNA reads as TGTGCCATCACCGGGACAGGAGACATCACAGATACGCAGTATTTT. It is translated as CAITGTGDITDTQYF.

As to this clonotype: A read error may account for a junction end that differs from germline. The J gene is TRBJ1-1, the V gene TRBV7-8; D uncertain. Per the germline V gene, CDR1 is SGHVS and CDR2 is FQNEAQ. The CDR3 spans 14 residues. As DNA, the CDR3 is TGCGCCAGCAGCTTTAGCACCCTGAACACTGAAGCTTTCTTT. Translated: CASSFSTLNTEAFF.

This clonotype has only a few counts. The chain carries TRBV27 and TRBJ2-2; 7 bases line up with TRBD1. Germline V CDR1 and CDR2: MNHEY, SMNVEV (reference sequence). J gave up 1 base and V 8 bases, and 4 bases lay outside the gene matches. This CDR3 is built from 14 residues. The CDR3 bases are TGTGCCAGCCGGGACAGATTGAACACCGGGGAGCTGTTTTTT. This translates into CASRDRLNTGELFF.

In this sample, this clonotype is large. This sequence joins TRBV28 and TRBJ2-3; 10 nucleotides agree with TRBD2. The CDR3 consists of 14 residues. With 3 bases clipped from V and 10 bases from J, the junction kept 7 bases outside the gene matches. The germline CDR1 and CDR2 sequences are MDHEN and SYDVKM. The CDR3 is CASSFFHLAGAQYF. The CDR3 coding sequence is TGTGCCAGCAGTTTCTTCCATCTAGCGGGGGCGCAGTATTTT.

This clonotype has just a few counts. The chain couples TRBV15 to TRBJ1-6, with 7 bases that match TRBD1. Germline CDR1 and CDR2: LNHNV and YYDKDF (reference sequence). The junction had 1 base not matched to a gene; V was cut back by 5 bases and J by 6 bases. This CDR3 region has 13 residues. CDR3 in DNA: TGTGCCACCAGCGACAGGGTTAATTCACCCCTCCACTTT. Encoded protein: CATSDRVNSPLHF.

This clonotype was detected ten times or more. V is TRBV12-3 or TRBV12-4 and J is TRBJ1-1, with D possibly TRBD1 on 5 matching bases. The CDR3 extends over 14 amino acids. V dropped 5 bases and J dropped 1 base, with 11 bases sitting between them. The CDR3 coding sequence is TGTGCCAGCAGTACCGGGGACGCGAACACTGAAGCTTTCTTT. Translated: CASSTGDANTEAFF.

V usage is TRBV2 and J usage is TRBJ2-7, with D unclear. This CDR3 has 15 residues. Germline V gene sequence: CDR1 SNHLY, CDR2 FYNNEI. Trimming left V 4 bases short and J 2 bases short, with 15 bases between. The CDR3 coding sequence is TGTGCCAGCAGTGCCCAGAGAAGCTCGACCTACGAGCAGTACTTC. It translates to CASSAQRSSTYEQYF.

The chain uses TRBV6-5 and TRBJ1-1, with TRBD1 matching 7 bases. Germline V gene data show CDR1 as MNHEY and CDR2 as SVGAGI. V lost 2 bases and J lost 4; bases outside the gene matches: 13. The CDR3 length is 17 residues. CDR3 region: CASSYHLTGIKGTEAFF. Here the CDR3 DNA reads TGTGCCAGCAGTTACCATTTGACAGGGATTAAGGGCACTGAAGCTTTCTTT.

This clonotype appeared a few times. The gene calls are TRBV20-1 and TRBJ2-3; tentatively, D is TRBD2 (6 bases). The ends were cut back, 8 bases at V and 0 bases at J, with 15 bases in the middle. The CDR3 spans 14 residues. Germline CDR1 and CDR2: DFQATT and SNEGSKA (reference sequence). CDR3 loop: CSSLRGFSTDTQYF. CDR3 DNA sequence: TGCAGTTCTCTCCGGGGGTTTAGCACAGATACGCAGTATTTT.

The rearrangement links TRBV12-3 or TRBV12-4 to TRBJ1-4, with 7 bases lining up with TRBD1. With 4 bases clipped from V and 4 bases from J, the junction kept 6 bases outside the gene matches. CDR3 length equals 15 residues. The CDR3, as DNA: TGTGCCAGCAGTTGGTCCCGGGACAGTAATGAAAAACTGTTTTTT. The encoded protein is CASSWSRDSNEKLFF.

This clonotype was seen repeatedly, ten times or more. The chain recombines TRBV11-2 with TRBJ2-1, with 7 nucleotides matching TRBD2. This CDR3 has 15 amino acids. From germline, CDR1 is SGHAT and CDR2 FQNNGV. V gave up 5 bases and J gave up 4 bases; unmatched junction bases: 8. The CDR3 sequence: CASSAVAGLYNEQFF. CDR3 sequence (DNA): TGTGCCAGCAGCGCAGTAGCGGGTCTTTACAATGAGCAGTTCTTC.

The sample holds many counts of this clonotype. The chain carries TRBV20-1 and TRBJ2-1; D possibly corresponds to TRBD1 (5 bases). This CDR3 comprises 14 residues. The germline V and J ends were trimmed by 6 bases and 8 bases, with 20 bases remaining between them. Germline CDR1 is DFQATT and CDR2 is SNEGSKA (reference sequence). The CDR3 DNA reads TGCAGTGCCAGGTCGGTCCAGGGCAAAGATGAGCAGTTCTTC. It is translated as CSARSVQGKDEQFF.

This clonotype was counted between two and nine times. The chain recombines TRBV18 with TRBJ1-1, with D possibly matching TRBD1 (6 bases). Germline-derived CDR1 and CDR2 are KGHSH and LQKENI. This CDR3 region has 13 residues. V was pared by 10 bases and J by 1 base, with 13 bases between. CDR3 DNA: TGTGCCACCACGGACAGTAAGAACACTGAAGCTTTCTTT. Amino acid sequence: CATTDSKNTEAFF.

The chain recombines TRBV7-2 with TRBJ1-2; 10 positions match TRBD1. CDR3 length: 16 amino acids. Germline-derived CDR1 and CDR2 are SGHTA and FQGNSA. V shed 5 bases and J 4 bases; nucleotides not matched to a gene: 10. Here the CDR3 DNA reads TGTGCCAGCAGCCTGGGCTCGACAGGGGGCGGCTATGGCTACACCTTC. Translated, it gives CASSLGSTGGGYGYTF.

In its sample, this clonotype was seen many times. The V call is TRBV29-1, the J call TRBJ2-7, with D uncertain. The CDR3 runs to 13 residues. Per the germline V gene, CDR1 is SQVTM and CDR2 is ANQGSEA. V was trimmed by 1 base and J by 0 bases, leaving 7 bases between them. The CDR3 coding sequence is TGCAGCGTTGAAGGACGAAACTCCTACGAGCAGTACTTC. Encoded protein: CSVEGRNSYEQYF.

The chain combines TRBV18 with TRBJ1-1, with 10 bases that match TRBD1. CDR1 KGHSH and CDR2 LQKENI come from the germline V gene. The trim removed 3 bases at V and 4 bases at J, leaving 5 bases unmatched. The CDR3 extends over 15 amino acids. CDR3 nucleotide sequence: TGTGCCAGCTCACCTGGACAGGGGGATACCACTGAAGCTTTCTTT. Its protein product is CASSPGQGDTTEAFF.